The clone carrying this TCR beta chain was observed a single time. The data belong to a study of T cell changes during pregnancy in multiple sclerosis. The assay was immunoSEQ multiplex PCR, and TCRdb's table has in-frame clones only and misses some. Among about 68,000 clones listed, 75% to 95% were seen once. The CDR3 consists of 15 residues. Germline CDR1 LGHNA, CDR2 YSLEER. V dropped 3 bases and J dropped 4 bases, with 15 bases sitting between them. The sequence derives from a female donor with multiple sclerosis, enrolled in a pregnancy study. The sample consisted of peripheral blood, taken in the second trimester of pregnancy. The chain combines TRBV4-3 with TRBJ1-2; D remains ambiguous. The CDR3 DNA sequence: TGCGCCAGCAGCCAGTCGCAGGCGTCCGCCTATGGCTACACCTTC. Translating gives CASSQSQASAYGYTF.